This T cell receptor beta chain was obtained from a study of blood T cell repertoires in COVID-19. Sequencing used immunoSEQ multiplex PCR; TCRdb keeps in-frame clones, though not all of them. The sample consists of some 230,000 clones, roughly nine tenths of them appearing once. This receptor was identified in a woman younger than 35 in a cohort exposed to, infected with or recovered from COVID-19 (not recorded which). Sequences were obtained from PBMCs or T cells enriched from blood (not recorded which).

Here the CDR3 reads CASSPPLAGDYEQYF. For the CDR3, the DNA is TGCGCCAGCAGCCCCCCTCTAGCGGGGGACTACGAGCAGTACTTC. The chain joins TRBV5-1 to TRBJ2-7; 10 positions agree with TRBD2. The ends lost 4 bases at V and 3 bases at J; junction bases unmatched: 7. Per germline, CDR1 SGHRS and CDR2 YFSETQ. The CDR3 loop spans 15 amino acids.